These 12 T cell receptor beta chains came from one sample sequenced in a study of T cell responses to AZD1222 COVID-19 vaccine. Only in-frame clones appear in the TCRdb table, and some are missing; sequencing was by immunoSEQ multiplex PCR. The table has 110,000 to 150,000 clones, approximately 90% seen once. The material sequenced was peripheral blood, taken 28 days after the second AZD1222 dose. Every receptor here comes from an adult who received the AZD1222 COVID-19 vaccine.

The chain has TRBV7-9 and TRBJ1-3; D not resolved. Germline V lookup: CDR1 SEHNR, CDR2 FQNEAQ (reference sequence). The CDR3 is made up of 13 amino acids. V lost 5 bases to trimming and J lost 7 bases, with 12 bases between them. DNA of the CDR3: TGTGCCAGCAGCCGCCCCCCCGTGAACACCATATATTTT. Its protein is CASSRPPVNTIYF.

The chain links TRBV5-1 to TRBJ2-7, with D perhaps matching TRBD1 (6 bases). V was cut by 3 bases and J by 2 bases, with 15 bases left in between. Germline V lookup: CDR1 SGHRS, CDR2 YFSETQ. CDR3 length equals 15 residues. CDR3 amino acids: CASSYVTGLTYEQYF. CDR3 coding DNA: TGCGCCAGCAGCTATGTGACAGGTTTAACCTACGAGCAGTACTTC.

In this sample, this clone turned up once. This chain links TRBV30 with TRBJ1-5; D remains unclear. Germline V gives CDR1 GTSNPN, CDR2 SVGIG (reference sequence). This CDR3 spans 14 amino acids. Trimming took 0 bases from V and 1 from J, leaving 7 bases between them. CDR3 sequence (DNA): TGTGCCTGGAGTGTTTACATAAGCAATCAGCCCCAGCATTTT. Protein: CAWSVYISNQPQHF.

A few counts support this clone. The J gene is TRBJ2-1, the V gene TRBV6-5; tentative D call: TRBD1 (6 bases). The CDR3 extends over 15 amino acids. V was clipped by 0 bases and J by 7 bases, with 13 bases between them. CDR1 is MNHEY, CDR2 SVGAGI, per germline. The CDR3 protein is CASSYSAGTWNEQFF. The CDR3 DNA sequence: TGTGCCAGCAGTTACTCGGCAGGGACATGGAATGAGCAGTTCTTC.

The J gene is TRBJ2-3, the V gene TRBV20-1; no reliable D call. V was pared by 5 bases and J by 6 bases, with 9 bases between. The germline CDR1 and CDR2 sequences are DFQATT and SNEGSKA (reference sequence). The CDR3 extends over 11 amino acids. The CDR3 spells CSARPWDTQYF. CDR3 nucleotides: TGCAGTGCTCGTCCGTGGGATACGCAGTATTTT.

The chain couples TRBV5-1 to TRBJ1-4; D gene uncertain. Germline V lookup: CDR1 SGHRS, CDR2 YFSETQ. V lost 3 bases to trimming and J lost 6 bases, with 9 bases between them. The CDR3 loop spans 13 amino acids. The CDR3 DNA reads as TGCGCCAGCAGCTCCAGGTTTGATGAAAAACTGTTTTTT. Its protein is CASSSRFDEKLFF.

The chain uses TRBV7-8 and TRBJ1-4, with no clear D. There are 16 residues in the CDR3. V gave up 4 bases and J gave up 2 bases, with 14 bases separating them. Germline CDR1 SGHVS, CDR2 FQNEAQ. This chain's CDR3 is CASSSKKPGTNEKLFF. The DNA for the CDR3 is TGTGCCAGCAGCTCAAAAAAACCGGGGACTAATGAAAAACTGTTTTTT.

On this clone itself: The DNA is left out, because the CDR3 cannot be placed on it with certainty; the CDR3 is given as TCRdb lists it. The chain carries TRBV9 and TRBJ1-2. Germline V lookup: CDR1 SGDLS, CDR2 YYNGEE. Ends included, the CDR3 has 16 residues. The CDR3 reads CASSVGAGTPNYGYAF.

This CDR3 reads CASSAGWDTDTQYF. Written as DNA, the CDR3 is TGTGCCAGCAGCGCGGGTTGGGATACAGATACGCAGTATTTT. The V and J genes are TRBV7-9 and TRBJ2-3, with TRBD2 as a possible D gene (5 bases). The germline V gene encodes CDR1 SEHNR and CDR2 FQNEAQ (reference sequence). The CDR3 extends over 14 amino acids. Trimming cost V 5 bases and J 3 bases, with 12 bases left between them. The entire variable domain, with the rest obtained from reference TRBV7-9 and TRBJ2-3, is as follows: DTGVSQNPRHKITKRGQNVTFRCDPISEHNRLYWYRQTLGQGPEFLTYFQNEAQLEKSRLLSDRFSAERPKGSFSTLEIQRTEQGDSAMYLCASSAGWDTDTQYFGPGTRLTVL.

This clone has more than one count but fewer than ten. The genes are TRBV5-1 and TRBJ2-7, with a possible D match to TRBD1 (5 bases). V shed 1 base and J shed 0 bases, with 11 bases lying between them. From germline, CDR1 is SGHRS and CDR2 YFSETQ. This CDR3 contains 15 residues. The CDR3 DNA follows: TGCGCCAGCAGCTTGAAGGACACCCTCTCCTACGAGCAGTACTTC. This gives the protein CASSLKDTLSYEQYF.

The chain links TRBV5-6 to TRBJ2-2; D gene unclear. This CDR3 is 18 amino acids long. Germline V lookup: CDR1 SGHDT, CDR2 YYEEEE. Trimming took off 0 bases at V and 2 bases at J, with 17 bases between the two ends. CDR3 amino acids: CASSLVLHGRVNTGELFF. DNA of the CDR3: TGTGCCAGCAGCTTGGTACTCCACGGTCGGGTTAACACCGGGGAGCTGTTTTTT.

This sequence joins TRBV7-2 and TRBJ2-5, with D unresolved. The CDR3 sequence is 13 residues long. Germline assignment: CDR1 SGHTA and CDR2 FQGNSA. Trimming removed 0 bases at V and 5 bases at J, with 7 bases between. The CDR3 loop reads CASSLALRETQYF. DNA for the CDR3: TGTGCCAGCAGCTTAGCGCTTCGGGAGACCCAGTACTTC.